Described below is a single TCR beta chain sequence and its context. The antigen it recognizes is unknown. No base-level quality is on record; no much larger clone is a single base apart. This specimen's time point label, interpreted: week 23, last vaccination. Each vaccine dose, consisting of 300 ug of a 20-mer mutant IDH1 peptide in Montanide, was administered subcutaneously with topical imiquimod. Donors had newly diagnosed WHO grade 3 or 4 IDH1-mutant astrocytomas with loss of nuclear ATRX. The samples were drawn from NOA16, a multicentre, single-arm, open-label phase I trial in Germany that tested a mutant IDH1 peptide vaccine in humans for the first time. The DNeasy Blood and Tissue Kit was used to extract genomic DNA from EDTA blood for TCRB sequencing. This sample was taken from a study of a mutant IDH1 vaccine in newly diagnosed glioma listed by TCRdb under 2021. In terms of the full investigation: Eight vaccinations were administered to patients in weeks 1, 3, 5, 7, 11, 15, 19 and 23, corresponding to visits V03 through V10. Of the approximately 29 treated patients, 62.5% were male and about 40% were female, and a mean age of approximately 40 years was recorded. Peripheral blood was drawn at six visits: V03 (baseline), V05, V07, V10, V12 and V13. Before enrollment, most patients had been given radiochemotherapy with temozolomide as standard therapy, while the rest had received either radiotherapy alone or temozolomide alone. Vaccination started 4-6 weeks after radiotherapy alone, or was given together with temozolomide cycles in the groups whose treatment included chemotherapy. For exploratory analyses, longitudinal TCRB deep sequencing was carried out in around 26 treated patients wherever samples were available. The study at large found these results: The authors noted that analyses of patient blood samples could not be reproduced because of sample limitations. Selection of PBMC samples for TCRB deep sequencing was based on availability. No apparent relationship was observed between pseudoprogression and alterations in the top peripheral T cell clonotypes detected by TCRB sequencing. Immune responses induced by the vaccine were seen in approximately 93% of patients across multiple MHC alleles.

The library came from the immunoSEQ multiplex PCR assay. Rearranged TCR beta chain sequences were amplified using the hsTCRB Kit according to the manufacturer's protocol. An Illumina MiSeq was used to sequence the TCRB libraries. The published analysis was carried out like this. Demultiplexing, trimming and gene mapping were performed with the kit vendor's proprietary platform. TCRdb retrieved this table from immuneACCESS and kept in-frame rearrangements only. Not all clones are present; in checked studies, unresolved V genes account for under half, and no reason is known for the remainder. V and J calls and clone size are those listed in that table; D and trimming were worked out from the DNA. The sample table lists approximately 30,000 clones, around 84% of them with a count of one. The top ten clones comprise around a sixth of the sample. Deletion took 5 bases off V and 7 bases off J, with a span of 18 bases between the germline ends. The CDR3 covers 15 residues, taking in both the cysteine and the phenylalanine. The CDR3 DNA has 45 bases and is translated from base 1. From a lookup of the germline V gene, CDR1 and CDR2 are SGHRS and YFSETQ.

Sequencing was performed on PBMCs, taken from a glioma patient whose treatment included an IDH1 peptide vaccine. The sequence came from a woman in her twenties or thirties with glioma. The chain is made from TRBV5-1 and TRBJ2-2; the best D guess is TRBD2, with 5 bases matching. The DNA sequence is given as TGCGCCAGCAGTCAAAGCGGATCCCCCTACGGGGAGCTGTTTTTT. Its amino acids are CASSQSGSPYGELFF. The CDR3 plus the reference TRBV5-1 and TRBJ2-2 genes for the other parts give the full variable domain: KAGVTQTPRYLIKTRGQQVTLSCSPISGHRSVSWYQQTPGQGLQFLFEYFSETQRNKGNFPGRFSGRQFSNSRSEMNVSTLELGDSALYLCASSQSGSPYGELFFGEGSRLTVL.